Below, 23 T cell receptor beta chains from the same sample are listed, as sequenced in a study of T cells in lung cancer brain metastases. Some clones are missing from TCRdb's copy, which holds only in-frame ones; the method was immunoSEQ multiplex PCR. Of under 2,500 clones listed, 85% to 95% are singletons. Material for sequencing was tumor tissue from the primary lung tumor. The source of these receptors is a woman aged 25 to 39 with non-small cell lung cancer.

This clone appeared once. The genes are TRBV30 and TRBJ2-2, with D perhaps matching TRBD2 (6 bases). V lost 1 base and J lost 5, with 11 bases in between. CDR1 is GTSNPN and CDR2 is SVGIG in the germline V gene (reference sequence). This CDR3 is 14 amino acids long. The CDR3 loop is CAWSGDLGTGELFF. Here the CDR3 DNA reads TGTGCCTGGAGTGGGGACTTAGGAACCGGGGAGCTGTTTTTT.

The J gene is TRBJ2-5, the V gene TRBV11-1, with D uncertain. Trimming took 1 base from V and 7 from J, leaving 16 bases between them. Germline CDR1 and CDR2: SGHAT and FQDESV (reference sequence). This CDR3 contains 15 residues. CDR3 bases: TGTGCCAGCAGCTTAGATCCCACAGCCGGTGGGACCCAGTACTTC. Its protein is CASSLDPTAGGTQYF.

This clone was observed a single time. This rearrangement joins TRBV18 to TRBJ2-4; 7 nucleotides align to TRBD1. Trimming at V came to 5 bases and at J to 0 bases, leaving 4 bases not matched to a gene. CDR3 length: 15 residues. In germline, CDR1 is KGHSH, CDR2 LQKENI. The CDR3 sequence: CASSSDRLAKNIQYF. CDR3 nucleotides: TGTGCCAGCTCATCGGACAGGCTAGCCAAAAACATTCAGTACTTC.

The V gene is TRBV18, the J gene TRBJ2-7; D ambiguous. The V end was cut by 0 bases, the J end by 6 bases, with 9 bases between. The CDR3 spans 13 residues. Germline CDR1 is KGHSH and CDR2 is LQKENI. The CDR3 DNA sequence: TGTGCCAGCTCACCACCGTCGGTCCGCGAGCAGTACTTC. The encoded protein is CASSPPSVREQYF.

The J gene is TRBJ2-3, the V gene TRBV6-4; D call uncertain. Trimming took off 0 bases at V and 2 bases at J, with 9 bases between the two ends. The CDR3 is 15 residues long. Per the germline V gene, CDR1 is MRHNA and CDR2 is SNTAGT. CDR3 amino acids: CASSDSTSHTDTQYF. The CDR3 region has the DNA TGTGCCAGCAGTGACTCGACTTCACACACAGATACGCAGTATTTT.

This clone turned up a few times. The sample holds other DNA sequences that translate to the same CDR3. V usage is TRBV7-9 and J usage is TRBJ2-1; possible D gene TRBD2, 6 bases. The CDR3 spans 14 residues. CDR1 is SEHNR, CDR2 FQNEAQ, per germline (reference sequence). With 0 bases removed from V and 3 bases from J, the gap between germline ends came to 6 bases. CDR3 amino acids: CASSLAGSYNEQFF. The CDR3 DNA is TGTGCCAGCAGCTTAGCCGGGAGCTACAATGAGCAGTTCTTC.

The J gene is TRBJ2-1, the V gene TRBV25-1; TRBD2 agrees at 10 bases. CDR3 length: 16 residues. Unmatched junction bases numbered 6, after V lost 4 bases and J lost 3 bases. From germline, CDR1 is MGHDK and CDR2 SYGVNS. The CDR3 region is CASSGLAGANYNEQFF. The DNA of the CDR3 is TGTGCCAGCAGTGGCCTAGCGGGAGCAAACTACAATGAGCAGTTCTTC.

The chain combines TRBV18 with TRBJ1-1, with a weak D call TRBD1 (5 bases). The CDR3 loop spans 17 amino acids. V lost 1 base and J 1 base, leaving 16 bases between the germline ends. The germline gives CDR1 KGHSH, CDR2 LQKENI. The CDR3 spells CASSPHPGTLANTEAFF. CDR3 DNA sequence: TGTGCCAGCTCACCACATCCAGGGACCCTTGCGAACACTGAAGCTTTCTTT.

The V call is TRBV10-3, the J call TRBJ2-1, with 11 bases that match TRBD2. V lost 5 bases, J lost 7 bases, and 7 bases stayed unmatched. The CDR3 is 15 amino acids. Germline loops: CDR1 ENHRY, CDR2 SYGVKD. The CDR3 here is CAISLAGGNRNEQFF. Written as DNA, the CDR3 is TGTGCCATCAGTCTAGCGGGAGGAAATCGGAATGAGCAGTTCTTC.

The chain recombines TRBV18 with TRBJ2-7; D unclear. The germline V gene encodes CDR1 KGHSH and CDR2 LQKENI. V was clipped by 1 base and J by 2 bases, with 15 bases between them. The CDR3 sequence is 16 residues long. CDR3: CASSPLRLGSTYEQYF. CDR3 nucleotides: TGTGCCAGCTCACCACTCAGACTGGGATCGACCTACGAGCAGTACTTC.

The chain links TRBV2 to TRBJ2-7; TRBD1 aligns across 8 bases. V trimming: 6 bases; J trimming: 6 bases; junction bases outside the gene matches: 10. This CDR3 comprises 14 residues. CDR1 is SNHLY and CDR2 is FYNNEI in the germline V gene. The CDR3 loop is CASREVRGLGEQYF. DNA of the CDR3: TGTGCCAGCAGAGAGGTCAGGGGGCTAGGCGAGCAGTACTTC.

This clone came up once. V is TRBV15 and J is TRBJ2-5, with a weak D call TRBD1 (5 bases). Looked up from germline, CDR1 is LNHNV and CDR2 is YYDKDF (reference sequence). The CDR3 covers 13 residues. The V and J ends lost 0 bases and 4 bases respectively, with 6 bases between them. CDR3 in amino acids: CATSRDQGETQYF. The CDR3 DNA is TGTGCCACCAGCAGAGATCAGGGAGAGACCCAGTACTTC.

CDR3 amino acids: CASSLTTDTQYF. Here the CDR3 DNA reads TGTGCCAGCAGTTTAACCACAGATACGCAGTATTTT. The chain uses TRBV6-6 and TRBJ2-3; unclear D gene. Trimming pared 4 bases from V and 2 bases from J, leaving 4 bases between. The CDR3 length is 12 residues. The germline gives CDR1 MNHNY, CDR2 SVGAGI (reference sequence).

This chain uses TRBV7-3 with TRBJ2-1; possible D gene TRBD2, 5 bases. Trimming cost V 5 bases and J 5 bases, with 13 bases left between them. The germline CDR1 and CDR2 sequences are SGHTA and FQGTGA. This CDR3 region has 14 residues. CDR3 in amino acids: CASSLAGANNEQFF. CDR3 nucleotide sequence: TGTGCCAGCAGCCTAGCAGGAGCGAACAATGAGCAGTTCTTC. The variable domain in full, completed from reference TRBV7-3 and TRBJ2-1, reads GAGVSQTPSNKVTEKGKYVELRCDPISGHTALYWYRQSLGQGPEFLIYFQGTGAADDSGLPNDRFFAVRPEGSVSTLKIQRTERGDSAVYLCASSLAGANNEQFFGPGTRLTVL.

The chain employs TRBV1 and TRBJ2-5; TRBD2, the table's D call, was not compared with the DNA. TRBV1 is a documented pseudogene. CDR3 length: 14 amino acids. CDR3 bases: TGCACCAGCAGCCATGGTCGGGGAGAGGAGACCCAGTACTTC. Translated: CTSSHGRGEETQYF.

The CDR3 region is CASSPGQEYNEQFF. The CDR3 DNA follows: TGTGCCAGCAGCCCGGGACAGGAATACAATGAGCAGTTCTTC. The genes are TRBV11-3 and TRBJ2-1; 8 nucleotides align to TRBD1. CDR1 and CDR2 (germline): SGHNT, YENEEA. CDR3 length: 14 amino acids. The ends lost 5 bases at V and 4 bases at J; junction bases unmatched: 4.

This rearrangement joins TRBV29-1 to TRBJ1-3; TRBD1 agrees at 8 bases. The CDR3 is 15 residues long. The germline CDR1 and CDR2 sequences are SQVTM and ANQGSEA. Trimming removed 4 bases from V and 0 bases from J; junction bases left unmatched: 5. CDR3 coding DNA: TGCAGCGTTGGGAGGCAGGGGGCCTCTGGAAACACCATATATTTT. Translating gives CSVGRQGASGNTIYF. The full variable domain, completed using reference TRBV29-1 and TRBJ1-3, is SAVISQKPSRDICQRGTSLTIQCQVDSQVTMMFWYRQQPGQSLTLIATANQGSEATYESGFVIDKFPISRPNLTFSTLTVSNMSPEDSSIYLCSVGRQGASGNTIYFGEGSWLTVV.

This sequence joins TRBV20-1 and TRBJ2-1; D gene ambiguous. Trimming cost V 2 bases and J 9 bases, with 8 bases left between them. The CDR3 runs 11 residues. Germline CDR1 DFQATT, CDR2 SNEGSKA (reference sequence). CDR3 coding DNA: TGCAGTGCTAGAATCCAGGCTGAGCAGTTCTTC. It is translated as CSARIQAEQFF.

V and J are TRBV15 and TRBJ2-1; D is unclear. V lost 1 base and J lost 7, with 17 bases in between. The germline V gene has CDR1 LNHNV and CDR2 YYDKDF (reference sequence). The CDR3 has 16 residues. CDR3 protein: CATSRAKDFSGNEQFF. The CDR3 nucleotides are TGTGCCACCAGCAGAGCGAAAGACTTCTCCGGGAATGAGCAGTTCTTC.

V and J are TRBV9 and TRBJ1-1, with 11 positions matching TRBD1. Germline-derived CDR1 and CDR2 are SGDLS and YYNGEE. The J segment lost 1 base and the V segment lost 4 bases, leaving 6 bases of the junction unmatched. The CDR3 runs to 16 residues. The CDR3 nucleotides are TGTGCCAGCAGCCTCGGACAGGGGGCCCGGAACACTGAAGCTTTCTTT. It is translated as CASSLGQGARNTEAFF.

The chain uses TRBV6-4 and TRBJ1-1, with 7 nucleotides matching TRBD1. The V gene's germline CDR1 is MRHNA and CDR2 SNTAGT. The V gene end was trimmed by 5 bases and the J gene end by 1 base; junction bases not matched to a gene: 1. The CDR3 is 13 residues long. The CDR3 here is CASSRTGNTEAFF. The CDR3 coding sequence is TGTGCCAGCAGTCGGACAGGGAACACTGAAGCTTTCTTT.

The J gene is TRBJ2-7, the V gene TRBV6-1; TRBD2 matches 9 bases. J gave up 1 base and V 6 bases, and 4 bases lay outside the gene matches. Germline assignment: CDR1 MNHNS and CDR2 SASEGT. The CDR3 has 14 residues. The CDR3 reads CASSVLAGSYEQYF. The CDR3 DNA sequence: TGTGCCAGCAGCGTCCTAGCGGGGTCCTACGAGCAGTACTTC.

This chain joins TRBV7-2 and TRBJ2-5; D possibly uses TRBD1 or TRBD2 (6 bases each). V lost 5 bases and J 7 bases, leaving 20 bases between the germline ends. From germline, CDR1 is SGHTA and CDR2 FQGNSA. There are 15 residues in the CDR3. The CDR3 sequence: CASSPIPRGVGTQYF. The CDR3 DNA follows: TGTGCCAGCAGCCCGATCCCGAGGGGGGTTGGGACCCAGTACTTC. The whole variable domain, filled in from reference TRBV7-2 and TRBJ2-5, reads GAGVSQSPSNKVTEKGKDVELRCDPISGHTALYWYRQSLGQGLEFLIYFQGNSAPDKSGLPSDRFSAERTGGSVSTLTIQRTQQEDSAVYLCASSPIPRGVGTQYFGPGTRLLVL.